The clone carrying this T cell receptor beta chain occurred many times. As yet, its antigen is unknown. Germline loops: CDR1 MNHNS, CDR2 SASEGT. This CDR3 spans 8 amino acids. V was cut by 10 bases and J by 10 bases, with 5 bases left in between. Unique molecular identifiers featured in how the TCRbeta library was prepared. TCRdb itself ran the PCR reads through MiXCR, one entry per CDR3 protein. Seen here are about 460,000 distinct CDR3 sequences, 10% to 13% observed once, and the top ten hold roughly 2%. The data were taken from a study of T-cell reconstitution after alpha-beta-depleted transplantation in children. Study-wide results and limits: Reports say that about two months after transplant, the alpha-beta T cells came out of several hundred graft clones that had expanded. In some patients, recipient T cells and intrathymic progenitors surviving conditioning explained high day-60 diversity.

The TCR was taken from a child aged 2-15 years with inherited bone marrow failure, due to receive a stem cell transplant. The sample here was PBMCs, taken before TCRalphabeta/CD19-depleted stem cell transplant. The rearrangement joins TRBV6-1 to TRBJ2-1, with D uncertain. CDR3 nucleotide sequence: TGTGCCACCCTAGAGCAGTTCTTC. It is translated as CATLEQFF.